The 10 T cell receptor beta chains below all came from one sample that was sequenced in a study of cytomegalovirus exposure and HLA in healthy donors (dated by TCRdb to the late 2010s). Libraries came from the immunoSEQ multiplex PCR assay. The immuneACCESS repertoire file appears here via TCRdb, limited to in-frame rearrangements. These files lack a portion of the clones; in checked studies, under half of the deficit traces to unresolved V genes, and the cause of the others is not known. The sample includes 100,000 to 120,000 clones, with more than 75% observed a single time. The ten largest clones take up roughly 1.4% of the sample. The material sequenced was PBMCs. These receptors were taken from a woman aged 30 to 39 in good health and CMV-seropositive.

The chain has TRBV4-2 and TRBJ2-7, with D possibly TRBD1 on 6 matching bases. From germline, CDR1 is LGHNA and CDR2 YNFKEQ. V gave up 4 bases and J gave up 2 bases, with 15 bases separating them. The length of the CDR3 is 15 residues. The CDR3 nucleotides are TGTGCCAGCAGCCCAAATAGAGACAGGACCTACGAGCAGTACTTC. Translating it yields CASSPNRDRTYEQYF.

The V gene is TRBV5-5, the J gene TRBJ2-7; TRBD1 aligns across 7 bases. Germline V lookup: CDR1 SGHKS, CDR2 YYEKEE (reference sequence). The CDR3 runs 14 residues. V dropped 0 bases and J dropped 2; count of bases not matched to a gene: 2. The CDR3 sequence is CASSLGDSPYEQYF. CDR3 in DNA: TGTGCCAGCAGCTTGGGGGACAGTCCCTACGAGCAGTACTTC.

The chain recombines TRBV6-6 with TRBJ1-5; the match to TRBD1 covers 7 bases. The CDR3 consists of 14 residues. V was clipped by 2 bases and J by 6 bases; unmatched bases: 4. CDR1 MNHNY and CDR2 SVGAGI come from the germline V gene (reference sequence). This CDR3 reads CASSYRDSRQPQHF. CDR3 in DNA: TGTGCCAGCAGTTACCGGGACAGCCGTCAGCCCCAGCATTTT.

This chain joins TRBV10-1 and TRBJ2-4; 7 bases align to TRBD2. CDR1 is WNHNN and CDR2 is SYGVQD in the germline V gene (reference sequence). The V and J ends lost 7 bases and 0 bases, in that order; junction bases with no gene match: 15. The CDR3 has 18 residues. DNA for the CDR3: TGCGCCAGCAAACCGTTGGGTACTAGCGTCCTAGCCAAAAACATTCAGTACTTC. Translated: CASKPLGTSVLAKNIQYF.

This clone has at least ten counts. J is TRBJ2-7 and V is TRBV27; 7 bases agree with TRBD2. The V and J ends lost 4 bases and 8 bases, in that order; junction bases with no gene match: 5. This CDR3 has 12 amino acids. Germline-derived CDR1 and CDR2 are MNHEY and SMNVEV (reference sequence). In DNA, the CDR3 is TGTGCCAGCAGTTCCCGGGAGGTCAAGCAGTACTTC. Protein product: CASSSREVKQYF.

V is TRBV18 and J is TRBJ2-4; D uncertain. CDR1 is KGHSH and CDR2 is LQKENI in the germline V gene. This CDR3 comprises 14 residues. Trimming took 3 bases from V and 10 from J, leaving 16 bases between them. In DNA, the CDR3 is TGTGCCAGCTCACCCCTCTCGGCAACAGCTATTCAGTACTTC. Residues: CASSPLSATAIQYF.

The J gene is TRBJ1-1, the V gene TRBV5-1; D is perhaps TRBD1 (6 bases). Germline V CDR1 and CDR2: SGHRS, YFSETQ. The germline V and J ends were trimmed by 3 bases and 1 base, with 10 bases remaining between them. The CDR3 is 14 residues long. CDR3 sequence: CASSWTVENTEAFF. The CDR3 DNA reads TGCGCCAGCAGCTGGACAGTGGAGAACACTGAAGCTTTCTTT.

The J gene is TRBJ2-7, the V gene TRBV27; tentatively, D is TRBD1 (6 bases). With 5 bases removed from V and 5 bases from J, the gap between germline ends came to 16 bases. Germline V gene sequence: CDR1 MNHEY, CDR2 SMNVEV (reference sequence). This CDR3 contains 14 residues. CDR3 DNA: TGTGCCAGCAGTCGACAGGCCCCAAGCGACGAGCAGTACTTC. Protein sequence: CASSRQAPSDEQYF.

V and J are TRBV29-1 and TRBJ2-2; D perhaps matches TRBD2 (5 bases). Trimming removed 7 bases from V and 0 bases from J, with 12 bases in between. The CDR3 contains 14 residues. Germline CDR1 reads SQVTM; CDR2 reads ANQGSEA. DNA for the CDR3: TGCAGCGCCGGAGGATTGACGAACACCGGGGAGCTGTTTTTT. This codes for CSAGGLTNTGELFF.

The chain is built from TRBV6-5 and TRBJ1-2; D unclear. The CDR3 runs 12 residues. CDR1 is MNHEY, CDR2 SVGAGI, per germline. Between the trimmed V and J ends, which lost 6 bases and 7 bases, there was a span of 12 bases. CDR3 sequence: CASRPRAVGYTF. The CDR3 DNA follows: TGTGCCAGCAGACCGCGTGCGGTTGGCTACACCTTC.